This T cell receptor (beta chain) emerged from a study of T cell responses to AZD1222 COVID-19 vaccine. As concerns this clone: Its antigen is currently unknown.

The study, taken as a whole, reports: The study identified only five or six AZD1222 recipients as seropositive at baseline.

Generated by immunoSEQ multiplex PCR, the TCRdb table keeps only in-frame clones and is missing some. The table has tens of thousands of clones, about nine tenths seen once. CDR3 length: 14 amino acids. The ends were cut back, 1 base at V and 4 bases at J, with 9 bases in the middle. The germline V gene has CDR1 SGHDT and CDR2 YYEEEE. The clonotype was recovered from an adult in good health. The chain carries TRBV5-6 and TRBJ2-1; no reliable D call. The sequencing here drew on peripheral blood, taken on day 0 of AZD1222 vaccination. The CDR3 coding sequence is TGTGCCAGCAGCTTGCCCCGGAGATACAATGAGCAGTTCTTC. Residues: CASSLPRRYNEQFF.